The 32 T cell receptor beta chains given below trace back to one sample, sequenced in a study of Graves' ophthalmopathy and Graves' hyperthyroidism. RNA transcripts yielded amplified TCR beta CDR3 regions. An initial RT-PCR round employing HTBI primers preceded a second-round multiplex PCR. TCRdb called the multiplex PCR reads again in MiXCR, with one record for every CDR3 protein. Of a few hundred thousand distinct CDR3 sequences in the sample, roughly 17% are singletons; the top ten hold 12%. The sequencing sample was made of peripheral blood. These receptors all come from an adult man with Graves' ophthalmopathy.

At least ten counts were recorded for this clonotype. The V gene is TRBV9, the J gene TRBJ1-1; D not certain. The CDR3 is 14 amino acids. Germline CDR1 reads SGDLS; CDR2 reads YYNGEE. Trimming cost V 4 bases and J 0 bases, with 10 bases left between them. This CDR3 is CASSPGSLNTEAFF. Here the CDR3 DNA reads TGTGCCAGCAGCCCGGGATCCTTGAACACTGAAGCTTTCTTT.

At least ten counts were recorded for this clonotype. The J gene is TRBJ2-3, the V gene TRBV7-3, with 11 bases fitting TRBD2. Germline V gene data show CDR1 as SGHTA and CDR2 as FQGTGA. V was pared by 4 bases and J by 3 bases, with 3 bases of the junction left unmatched. The CDR3 totals 15 residues. The CDR3 DNA reads TGTGCCAGCAGCTGGACTAGCGGGTCAACAGATACGCAGTATTTT. Protein sequence: CASSWTSGSTDTQYF.

This clonotype was observed at least ten times. The rearrangement joins TRBV7-2 to TRBJ1-1, with D hard to call. Germline V gene sequence: CDR1 SGHTA, CDR2 FQGNSA. V dropped 3 bases and J dropped 3 bases, with 8 bases sitting between them. The CDR3 contains 13 residues. The CDR3 here is CASSFGTDTEAFF. Here the CDR3 DNA reads TGTGCCAGCAGCTTTGGAACGGACACTGAAGCTTTCTTT.

The chain employs TRBV12-3 or TRBV12-4 and TRBJ1-5, with 11 bases identical to TRBD1. The CDR3 runs to 20 residues. V gave up 1 base and J gave up 2 bases; unmatched junction bases: 13. The CDR3 coding sequence is TGTGCCAGCAGTTTAGTTCCCGGGACAGGGGGTAGTTTAGGCAATCAGCCCCAGCATTTT. This codes for CASSLVPGTGGSLGNQPQHF.

The chain combines TRBV4-2 with TRBJ2-5; D might be TRBD1 (6 bases). The V gene's germline CDR1 is LGHNA and CDR2 YNFKEQ. The CDR3 runs to 16 residues. Trimming removed 0 bases at V and 3 bases at J, with 14 bases between. The CDR3 sequence: CASSQDLGHRKETQYF. The CDR3 DNA follows: TGTGCCAGCAGCCAAGATCTGGGACACCGCAAAGAGACCCAGTACTTC.

This clonotype has at least ten counts. V and J are TRBV11-2 and TRBJ1-1; D gene uncertain. This CDR3 is 14 amino acids long. V was cut by 5 bases and J by 1 base, with 11 bases left in between. Germline-derived CDR1 and CDR2 are SGHAT and FQNNGV. CDR3 loop: CASSAWAANTEAFF. The CDR3, as DNA: TGTGCCAGCAGCGCTTGGGCCGCGAACACTGAAGCTTTCTTT.

In this sample, this clonotype turned up many times. The chain combines TRBV19 with TRBJ1-1, with TRBD1 matching 7 bases. CDR1 is LNHDA, CDR2 SQIVND, per germline (reference sequence). The CDR3 length is 13 residues. After removal of 10 bases from V and 6 bases from J, the junction contained 11 bases not matched to a gene. CDR3 in amino acids: CATRRQGLSEAFF. As DNA, the CDR3 is TGTGCCACAAGGAGACAGGGTTTATCTGAAGCTTTCTTT.

The chain recombines TRBV6-5 with TRBJ2-7; TRBD1 might be the D (5 bases). Trimming cost V 0 bases and J 0 bases, with 9 bases left between them. In germline, CDR1 is MNHEY, CDR2 SVGAGI. CDR3 size: 15 residues. The CDR3 coding sequence is TGTGCCAGCAGTTACTCCCCCCAGGGCTCCTACGAGCAGTACTTC. Amino acid sequence: CASSYSPQGSYEQYF.

This clonotype was recorded many times. The CDR3 spells CASNIRGEQNIQYF. Written as DNA, the CDR3 is TGTGCCAGCAACATCCGGGGGGAGCAAAACATTCAGTACTTC. This chain joins TRBV14 and TRBJ2-4; TRBD2 matches at 7 bases. The CDR3 runs 14 residues. V dropped 7 bases and J dropped 5; count of bases not matched to a gene: 8. Germline values: CDR1 SGHDN, CDR2 FVKESK.

Ten or more counts support this clonotype. V and J are TRBV6-5 and TRBJ1-2, with 8 bases identical to TRBD1. The V gene end was trimmed by 2 bases and the J gene end by 6 bases; junction bases not matched to a gene: 2. The length of the CDR3 is 13 residues. In germline, CDR1 is MNHEY, CDR2 SVGAGI. This CDR3 reads CASSYLQGDGYTF. CDR3 coding DNA: TGTGCCAGCAGTTACCTACAGGGGGATGGCTACACCTTC.

This clonotype was detected many times. An end of the junction differs from the germline gene, which may be a read error. The gene calls are TRBV28 and TRBJ2-5; possible D gene TRBD1, 5 bases. The CDR3 contains 15 residues. The V gene's germline CDR1 is MDHEN and CDR2 SYDVKM. CDR3 loop: CAGSRAGSTWETQYF. The CDR3 nucleotides are TGTGCCGGCAGCAGGGCAGGATCGACTTGGGAGACCCAGTACTTC.

This clonotype was found many times. This chain links TRBV10-3 with TRBJ2-5; D unclear. The germline V and J ends were trimmed by 1 base and 1 base, with 7 bases remaining between them. Germline CDR1 ENHRY, CDR2 SYGVKD. CDR3 size: 14 residues. The CDR3 spells CAISELQSQETQYF. As DNA, the CDR3 is TGTGCCATCAGTGAGTTACAGAGCCAAGAGACCCAGTACTTC.

This clonotype was seen many times. CDR3 nucleotide sequence: TGTGCCAGCAGAGAACAGGAAATGAACACTGAAGCTTTCTTT. Translating it yields CASREQEMNTEAFF. This chain links TRBV6-1 with TRBJ1-1; D is perhaps TRBD1 (5 bases). The V end was cut by 6 bases, the J end by 0 bases, with 11 bases between. This CDR3 is built from 14 residues. Germline values: CDR1 MNHNS, CDR2 SASEGT.

There are many counts of this clonotype. The chain recombines TRBV30 with TRBJ1-5; unclear D gene. V was shortened by 0 bases and J by 2 bases, with 17 bases between the two germline ends. CDR3 size: 17 residues. Per germline, CDR1 GTSNPN and CDR2 SVGIG (reference sequence). The CDR3 loop reads CAWSVPLGGLGNQPQHF. For the CDR3, the DNA is TGTGCCTGGAGTGTACCATTGGGAGGTTTGGGCAATCAGCCCCAGCATTTT.

This clonotype occurred many times. The chain uses TRBV2 and TRBJ1-5; unclear D gene. Germline V gives CDR1 SNHLY, CDR2 FYNNEI. Trimming removed 3 bases from V and 4 bases from J, with 7 bases in between. The CDR3 covers 13 residues. CDR3 loop: CASSDQLNQPQHF. The CDR3 bases are TGTGCCAGCAGTGATCAGTTAAATCAGCCCCAGCATTTT. Full variable domain (remainder filled in from reference TRBV2 and TRBJ1-5): EPEVTQTPSHQVTQMGQEVILRCVPISNHLYFYWYRQILGQKVEFLVSFYNNEISEKSEIFDDQFSVERPDGSNFTLKIRSTKLEDSAMYFCASSDQLNQPQHFGDGTRLSIL.

The sample holds many counts of this clonotype. The chain joins TRBV11-2 to TRBJ1-5, with a possible D match to TRBD1 (5 bases). CDR1 is SGHAT, CDR2 FQNNGV, per germline. Trimming stripped 0 bases from V and 0 bases from J, with 9 bases between. The CDR3 has 16 amino acids. The CDR3 loop is CASSLEWGTSNQPQHF. In DNA, the CDR3 is TGTGCCAGCAGCTTAGAATGGGGCACTAGCAATCAGCCCCAGCATTTT.

This clonotype was detected ten times or more. V usage is TRBV4-3 and J usage is TRBJ1-5; no reliable D call. The CDR3 covers 15 residues. Germline V gene lookup returns CDR1 LGHNA and CDR2 YSLEER. V shed 0 bases and J shed 3 bases, with 9 bases lying between them. The CDR3 is CASSQDARNNQPQHF. CDR3 bases: TGCGCCAGCAGCCAAGACGCCAGAAACAATCAGCCCCAGCATTTT.

There are many counts of this clonotype. The chain couples TRBV30 to TRBJ1-3; D call uncertain. The germline gives CDR1 GTSNPN, CDR2 SVGIG (reference sequence). Trimming left V 5 bases short and J 0 bases short, with 8 bases between. The CDR3 is 13 residues long. CDR3 nucleotide sequence: TGTGCCTGGCGACGGAGCTCTGGAAACACCATATATTTT. It yields the protein CAWRRSSGNTIYF.

This clonotype has ten or more counts. The rearrangement links TRBV7-6 to TRBJ2-5; perhaps TRBD2 as D (6 bases). This CDR3 region has 16 residues. Germline CDR1 is SGHVS and CDR2 is FNYEAQ. V lost 6 bases to trimming and J lost 5 bases, with 22 bases between them. CDR3 in DNA: TGTGCCAGCAGTTTACGAACGGGAGTAACTTATGAGACCCAGTACTTC. Protein: CASSLRTGVTYETQYF.

The genes are TRBV6-2 or TRBV6-3 and TRBJ2-5; D is perhaps TRBD1 or TRBD2 (5 bases each). Trimming removed 4 bases from V and 4 bases from J, with 16 bases in between. CDR1 is MNHEY, CDR2 SVGEGT, per germline. The CDR3 extends over 15 amino acids. Here the CDR3 DNA reads TGTGCCAGCAGTTCTCGGGACCGCCGGGGAGAGACCCAGTACTTC. It codes for CASSSRDRRGETQYF.

This clonotype was detected many times. The rearrangement uses TRBV20-1 and TRBJ2-7; the D gene is possibly TRBD2 (5 bases). V lost 0 bases to trimming and J lost 0 bases, with 9 bases between them. Germline V gives CDR1 DFQATT, CDR2 SNEGSKA (reference sequence). The CDR3 extends over 14 amino acids. The CDR3 loop is CSARDSGSSYEQYF. The CDR3 DNA is TGCAGTGCTAGAGACTCGGGAAGCTCCTACGAGCAGTACTTC.

Many counts were recorded for this clonotype. This sequence may be a read error, since a much larger clone differs from it by one base. In nucleotides, the CDR3 is TGTGCCAGCAGGCTTAACTGGGCGGGGGAAGCTTTCTTT. The encoded protein is CASRLNWAGEAFF. This rearrangement joins TRBV7-2 to TRBJ1-1; D remains unclear. The length of the CDR3 is 13 residues. Trimming removed 6 bases from V and 8 bases from J, with 16 bases in between. Per germline, CDR1 SGHTA and CDR2 FQGNSA.

This clonotype was recorded many times. This chain uses TRBV5-1 with TRBJ1-6; 7 bases are shared with TRBD1. Germline lookup yields CDR1 SGHRS and CDR2 YFSETQ. Unmatched junction bases numbered 6, after V lost 2 bases and J lost 1 base. CDR3 length: 17 residues. CDR3 loop: CASSLDRELSYNSPLHF. In DNA, the CDR3 is TGCGCCAGCAGCTTAGACAGGGAATTGTCCTATAATTCACCCCTCCACTTT.

This clonotype was recorded many times. The V gene is TRBV12-3 or TRBV12-4, the J gene TRBJ1-6; possible D gene TRBD1, 5 bases. The CDR3 is 14 residues long. V was pared by 6 bases and J by 8 bases, with 14 bases between. CDR3 region: CASSHGTSDSPLHF. The CDR3 DNA sequence: TGTGCCAGCAGCCACGGGACGTCCGATTCACCCCTCCACTTT.

The V call is TRBV20-1, the J call TRBJ1-2; no reliable D call. Germline V gene lookup returns CDR1 DFQATT and CDR2 SNEGSKA (reference sequence). The length of the CDR3 is 13 residues. V was pared by 1 base and J by 4 bases, with 10 bases between. The CDR3 DNA is TGCAGTGCTAGAGGACACTTTCCCTATGGCTACACCTTC. This gives the protein CSARGHFPYGYTF.

The J gene is TRBJ2-7, the V gene TRBV6-1; TRBD1 might be the D (6 bases). V was pared by 6 bases and J by 1 base, with 19 bases between. Germline V gene sequence: CDR1 MNHNS, CDR2 SASEGT. This CDR3 spans 16 amino acids. CDR3 protein: CASRPPGQKLSYEQYF. The CDR3 nucleotides are TGTGCCAGCAGGCCACCCGGACAGAAACTTTCCTACGAGCAGTACTTC.

There are many counts of this clonotype. The rearrangement joins TRBV3-1 to TRBJ1-6; D remains unclear. The V and J ends lost 2 bases and 6 bases respectively, with 11 bases between them. Germline assignment: CDR1 LGHDT and CDR2 YNNKEL (reference sequence). The CDR3 is 15 amino acids. CDR3 coding DNA: TGTGCCAGCAGCCAAACATTGGCTTCTAATTCACCCCTCCACTTT. Encoded protein: CASSQTLASNSPLHF.

This clonotype came up many times. The J gene is TRBJ2-7, the V gene TRBV5-1; possibly TRBD1 for D (8 bases). The CDR3 has 16 amino acids. V was shortened by 3 bases and J by 1 base, with 17 bases between the two germline ends. Germline CDR1 and CDR2: SGHRS and YFSETQ. The CDR3 spells CASSSGQGGISYEQYF. The DNA for the CDR3 is TGCGCCAGCAGCTCCGGACAGGGAGGGATTTCCTACGAGCAGTACTTC.

The genes are TRBV10-3 and TRBJ2-7, with D possibly being TRBD2 (7 bases). The CDR3 loop spans 16 amino acids. With 7 bases removed from V and 4 bases from J, the gap between germline ends came to 23 bases. Per germline, CDR1 ENHRY and CDR2 SYGVKD. CDR3 in amino acids: CAIKSGGASGRYEQYF. CDR3 coding DNA: TGTGCCATCAAATCTGGGGGGGCTAGCGGAAGATACGAGCAGTACTTC.

The chain recombines TRBV7-9 with TRBJ2-2; D not certain. Trimming stripped 5 bases from V and 7 bases from J, with 14 bases between. Germline-derived CDR1 and CDR2 are SEHNR and FQNEAQ (reference sequence). The CDR3 is 14 amino acids. The CDR3 here is CASSPLSVRGELFF. CDR3 sequence (DNA): TGTGCCAGCAGCCCGCTTAGTGTCCGCGGGGAGCTGTTTTTT. Together with reference TRBV7-9 and TRBJ2-2, the CDR3 gives the full variable domain: DTGVSQNPRHKITKRGQNVTFRCDPISEHNRLYWYRQTLGQGPEFLTYFQNEAQLEKSRLLSDRFSAERPKGSFSTLEIQRTEQGDSAMYLCASSPLSVRGELFFGEGSRLTVL.

This chain joins TRBV28 and TRBJ2-7, with a possible D match to TRBD1 (5 bases). Trimming left V 5 bases short and J 0 bases short, with 17 bases between. The CDR3 loop spans 16 amino acids. Germline V gene lookup returns CDR1 MDHEN and CDR2 SYDVKM. CDR3 bases: TGTGCCAGCAGTCCCCACCCAAGGCAGGGCTCCTACGAGCAGTACTTC. Its translation: CASSPHPRQGSYEQYF.

The chain carries TRBV19 and TRBJ2-7; 8 bases are shared with TRBD2. The CDR3 totals 15 residues. V lost 3 bases and J lost 4; bases outside the gene matches: 8. CDR1 and CDR2 (germline): LNHDA, SQIVND (reference sequence). CDR3 DNA sequence: TGTGCCAGTAGTATTGTAGAAGCGGGAGTTTACGAGCAGTACTTC. Protein: CASSIVEAGVYEQYF.